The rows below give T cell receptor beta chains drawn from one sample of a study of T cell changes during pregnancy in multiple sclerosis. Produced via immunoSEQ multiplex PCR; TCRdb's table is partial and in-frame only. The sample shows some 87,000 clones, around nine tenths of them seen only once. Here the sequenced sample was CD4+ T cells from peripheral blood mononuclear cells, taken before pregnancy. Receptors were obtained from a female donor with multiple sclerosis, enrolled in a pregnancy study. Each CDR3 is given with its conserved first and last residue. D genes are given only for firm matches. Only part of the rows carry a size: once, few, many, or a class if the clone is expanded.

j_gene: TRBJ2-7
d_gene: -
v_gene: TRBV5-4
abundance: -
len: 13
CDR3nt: TGTGCCAGCAGCTTGGCGGGTAGCGCCCTACTAAACTTC
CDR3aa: CASSLAGSALLNF

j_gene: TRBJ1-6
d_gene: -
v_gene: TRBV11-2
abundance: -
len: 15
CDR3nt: TGTGCCAGCAGCTTTTCAGGAACCTATAATTCACCCCTCCACTTT
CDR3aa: CASSFSGTYNSPLHF

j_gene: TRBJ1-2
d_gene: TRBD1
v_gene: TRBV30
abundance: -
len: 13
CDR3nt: TGTGCCTGGAGTCCGCGGACAGGGTATGGCTACACCTTC
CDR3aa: CAWSPRTGYGYTF

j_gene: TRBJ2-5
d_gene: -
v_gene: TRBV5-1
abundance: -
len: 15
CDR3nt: TGCGCCAGCAGCTACTGGGACTCCCATCAAGAGACCCAGTACTTC
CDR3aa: CASSYWDSHQETQYF

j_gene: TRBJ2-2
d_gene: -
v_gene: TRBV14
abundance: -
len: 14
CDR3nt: TGTGCCAGCAGTCGCCCGGGGAGCACCGGGGAGCTGTTTTTT
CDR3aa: CASSRPGSTGELFF

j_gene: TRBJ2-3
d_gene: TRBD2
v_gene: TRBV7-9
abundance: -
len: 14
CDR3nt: TGTGCCAGCAGCCCGGGGGGGAACACAGATACGCAGTATTTT
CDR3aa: CASSPGGNTDTQYF

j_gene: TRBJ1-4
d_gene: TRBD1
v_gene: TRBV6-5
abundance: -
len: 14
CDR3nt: TGTGCCAGCAGTCCACAGGGGGCCTGGGAAAAACTGTTTTTT
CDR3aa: CASSPQGAWEKLFF

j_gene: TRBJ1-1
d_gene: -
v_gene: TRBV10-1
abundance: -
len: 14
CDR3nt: TGCGCCAGCAGTCCAGGGCGGAGGGACACTGAAGCTTTCTTT
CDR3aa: CASSPGRRDTEAFF

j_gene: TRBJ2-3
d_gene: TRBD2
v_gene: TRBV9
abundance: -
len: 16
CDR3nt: TGTGCCAGCAGCGTAGCGGCGGGAGGGCCGGGGGATACGCAGTATTTT
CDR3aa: CASSVAAGGPGDTQYF

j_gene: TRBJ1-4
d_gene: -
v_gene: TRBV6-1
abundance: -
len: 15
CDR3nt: TGTGCCAGCAGGACAAGACCTAACGGGGGGGAAAAACTGTTTTTT
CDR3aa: CASRTRPNGGEKLFF

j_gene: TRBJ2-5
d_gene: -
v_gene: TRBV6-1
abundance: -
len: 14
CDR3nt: TGTGCCAGCAGTGAACGAGGATGGAGGCAGACCCAGTACTTC
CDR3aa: CASSERGWRQTQYF

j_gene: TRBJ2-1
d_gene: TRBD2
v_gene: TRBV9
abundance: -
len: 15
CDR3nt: TGTGCCAGCTCCCCCCTAGCGGGGTCGTACAATGAGCAGTTCTTC
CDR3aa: CASSPLAGSYNEQFF

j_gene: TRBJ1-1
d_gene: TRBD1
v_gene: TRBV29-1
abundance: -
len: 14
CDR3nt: TGCAGCGTTTCTCGGACAGGGGGCATGACTGAAGCTTTCTTT
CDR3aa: CSVSRTGGMTEAFF

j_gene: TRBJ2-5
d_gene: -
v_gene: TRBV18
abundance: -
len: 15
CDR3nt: TGTGCCAGCTCCCCCGAAGGAGGGATCCAAGAGACCCAGTACTTC
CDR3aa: CASSPEGGIQETQYF

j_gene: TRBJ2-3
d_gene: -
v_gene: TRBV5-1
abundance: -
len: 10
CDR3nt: TGCGCCAGCCGAGGAGATACGCAGTATTTT
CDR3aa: CASRGDTQYF

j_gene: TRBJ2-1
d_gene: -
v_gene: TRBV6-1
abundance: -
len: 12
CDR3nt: TGTGCCAGCAGTGAGATAGTTAATGAGCAGTTCTTC
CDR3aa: CASSEIVNEQFF

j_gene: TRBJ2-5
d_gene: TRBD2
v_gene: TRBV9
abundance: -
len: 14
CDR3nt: TGTGCCAGCAGCGCCGCCTCGGGGGGAGAGACCCAGTACTTC
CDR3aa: CASSAASGGETQYF

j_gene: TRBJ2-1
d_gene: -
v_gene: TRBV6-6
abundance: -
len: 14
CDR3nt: TGTGCCAGCAGTTACCGGACGGGGTACAATGAGCAGTTCTTC
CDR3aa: CASSYRTGYNEQFF

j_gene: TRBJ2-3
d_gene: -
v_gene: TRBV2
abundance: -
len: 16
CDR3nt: TGTGCCAGCAGTCCGGGGACTGCCCTGGTGGCAGATACGCAGTATTTT
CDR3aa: CASSPGTALVADTQYF

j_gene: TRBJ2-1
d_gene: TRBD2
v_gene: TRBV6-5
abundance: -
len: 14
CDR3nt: TGTGCCAGCAGTGGACTAGATTCCTACAATGAGCAGTTCTTC
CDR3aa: CASSGLDSYNEQFF

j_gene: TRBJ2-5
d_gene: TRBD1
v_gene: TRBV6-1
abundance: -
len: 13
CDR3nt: TGTGCCAGCAGATGGGGACAGGAAGAGACCCAGTACTTC
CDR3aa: CASRWGQEETQYF

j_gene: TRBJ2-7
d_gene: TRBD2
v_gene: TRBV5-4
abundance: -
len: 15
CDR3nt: TGTGCCAGCAGCTTGAAACTAGCGGGAGGACACGAGCAGTACTTC
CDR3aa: CASSLKLAGGHEQYF

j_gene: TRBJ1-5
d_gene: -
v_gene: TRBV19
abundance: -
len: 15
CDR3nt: TGTGCCAGTAGGCGGGGGCCTTATAGCAATCAGCCCCAGCATTTT
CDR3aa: CASRRGPYSNQPQHF

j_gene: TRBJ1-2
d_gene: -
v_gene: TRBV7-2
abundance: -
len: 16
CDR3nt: TGTGCCAGCAACCAACGGGGGGCGGACGCGTTCTATGGCTACACCTTC
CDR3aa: CASNQRGADAFYGYTF

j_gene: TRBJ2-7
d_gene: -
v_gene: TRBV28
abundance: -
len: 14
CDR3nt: TGTGCCAGCAGTTTTCCCCGGGACTCCTACGAGCAGTACTTC
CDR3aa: CASSFPRDSYEQYF

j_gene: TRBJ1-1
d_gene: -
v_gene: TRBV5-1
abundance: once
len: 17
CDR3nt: TGCGCCAGCAGCTTGAAGATCAGGAACAGATCGGCTCCTGAAGCTTTCTTT
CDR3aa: CASSLKIRNRSAPEAFF

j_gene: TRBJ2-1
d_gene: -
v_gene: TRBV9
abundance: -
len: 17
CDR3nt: TGTGCCAGCAGCGCCCTAGGAGGCGGAAGCTCCTACAATGAGCAGTTCTTC
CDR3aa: CASSALGGGSSYNEQFF

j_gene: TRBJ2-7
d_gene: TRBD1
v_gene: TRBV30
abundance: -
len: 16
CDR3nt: TGTGCCTGGGACACCGGGACAGGGGGCATTAGGAACGAGCAGTACTTC
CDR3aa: CAWDTGTGGIRNEQYF

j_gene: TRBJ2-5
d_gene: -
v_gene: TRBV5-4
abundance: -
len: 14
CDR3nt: TGTGCCAGCAGCTCGACCAGGGCTCAAGAGACCCAGTACTTC
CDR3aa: CASSSTRAQETQYF

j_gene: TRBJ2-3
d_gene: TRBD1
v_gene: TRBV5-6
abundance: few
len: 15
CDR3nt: TGTGCCAGCAGCTTGGCGGGACAGGGGGAAGATACGCAGTATTTT
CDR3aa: CASSLAGQGEDTQYF

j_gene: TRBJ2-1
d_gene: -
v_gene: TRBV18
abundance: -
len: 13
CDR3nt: TGTGCCAGCTCATCCGGGGGCTACAATGAGCAGTTCTTC
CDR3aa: CASSSGGYNEQFF

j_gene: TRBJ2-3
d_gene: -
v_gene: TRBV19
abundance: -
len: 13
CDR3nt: TGTGCCAGTGGGGGGACTCGCACAGATACGCAGTATTTT
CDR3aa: CASGGTRTDTQYF

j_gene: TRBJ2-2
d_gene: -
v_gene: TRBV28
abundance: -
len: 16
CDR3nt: TGTGCCAGCTTTCTTAGACTAGGCGCGAACACCGGGGAGCTGTTTTTT
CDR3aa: CASFLRLGANTGELFF

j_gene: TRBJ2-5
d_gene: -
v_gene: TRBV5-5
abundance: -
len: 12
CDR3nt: TGTGCCAGCAGCGCCGTCGGCGGTGACCAGTACTTC
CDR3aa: CASSAVGGDQYF

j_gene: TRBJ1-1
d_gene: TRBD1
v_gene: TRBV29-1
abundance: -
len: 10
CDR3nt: TGCAGCGCCGACGGGGACAGGTTCTCTTTT
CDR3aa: CSADGDRFSF

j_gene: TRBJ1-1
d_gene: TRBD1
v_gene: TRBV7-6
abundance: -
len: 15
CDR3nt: TGTGCCAGCAGCTTAGGGACAGGAGCGAACACTGAAGCTTTCTTT
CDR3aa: CASSLGTGANTEAFF

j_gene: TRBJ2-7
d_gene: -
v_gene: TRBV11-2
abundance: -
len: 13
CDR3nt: TGTGCCAGCAGCCTCGCCGGGGCCTACGAGCAGTACTTC
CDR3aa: CASSLAGAYEQYF

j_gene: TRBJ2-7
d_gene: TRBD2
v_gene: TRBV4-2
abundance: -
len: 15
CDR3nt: TGTGCCAGCAGCCCAGAAACACAAGCGGGAGGAAGGCAGTACTTC
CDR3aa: CASSPETQAGGRQYF

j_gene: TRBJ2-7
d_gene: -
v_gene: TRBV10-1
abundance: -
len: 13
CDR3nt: TGCGCCAGCAGTGTAGGCAGGGCGGCGGAGCAGTACTTC
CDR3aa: CASSVGRAAEQYF

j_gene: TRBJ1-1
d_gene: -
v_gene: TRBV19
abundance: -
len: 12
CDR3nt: TGTGCCAGTGTTGACAGCCGCTACGAAGCTTTCTTT
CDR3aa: CASVDSRYEAFF

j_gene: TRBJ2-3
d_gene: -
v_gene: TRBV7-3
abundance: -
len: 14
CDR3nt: TGTGCCAGCAGGGAGGGAGTGGACACAGATACGCAGTATTTT
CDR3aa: CASREGVDTDTQYF

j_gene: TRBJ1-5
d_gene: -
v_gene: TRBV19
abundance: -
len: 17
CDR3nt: TGTGCCAGTAGTACGGGGGACGGAATCCCCAGTCGTCAGCCCCAGCATTTT
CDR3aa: CASSTGDGIPSRQPQHF

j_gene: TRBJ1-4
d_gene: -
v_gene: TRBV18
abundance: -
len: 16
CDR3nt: TGTGCCAGCTCCAGGAATAAGATGGTAACTAATGAAAAACTGTTTTTT
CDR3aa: CASSRNKMVTNEKLFF